Each of the 3 T cell receptor beta chains below was sequenced from the same sample in a study of shared clonotypes between healthy human individuals. Clones were read by immunoSEQ multiplex PCR, and TCRdb kept only the in-frame ones, dropping some. The profile shows millions of clones, roughly 96% of them singletons. The specimen was naive CD4+ T cells sorted from blood. The sample's subset: CD45RA+ positively selected. The receptors shown here come from a man between 18 and 35 years old in good health.

V is TRBV5-1 and J is TRBJ1-2; no firm D call. Germline CDR1 reads SGHRS; CDR2 reads YFSETQ. V was pared by 0 bases and J by 9 bases, with 15 bases between. The CDR3 has 14 amino acids. The CDR3 spells CASSLVGNAISYTF. CDR3 nucleotides: TGCGCCAGCAGCTTGGTGGGGAATGCCATCAGCTACACCTTC.

Only one count was recorded for this clone. V gene TRBV7-9 combines with J gene TRBJ2-1; 8 bases align to TRBD2. The CDR3 is made up of 17 amino acids. Trimming at V came to 0 bases and at J to 8 bases, leaving 12 bases not matched to a gene. Germline values: CDR1 SEHNR, CDR2 FQNEAQ (reference sequence). The CDR3 region is CASSLALPTSGGYEQFF. In DNA, the CDR3 is TGTGCCAGCAGCTTAGCGCTCCCGACGTCGGGAGGGTATGAGCAGTTCTTC.

Of note for this clone: The sample has other DNA sequences that encode this CDR3 too. The chain joins TRBV7-3 to TRBJ1-3; D unclear. The V and J ends lost 6 bases and 0 bases respectively, with 6 bases between them. CDR1 SGHTA and CDR2 FQGTGA come from the germline V gene. The CDR3 runs 13 residues. The CDR3 region is CASSSSSGNTIYF. The DNA for the CDR3 is TGTGCCAGCAGTTCCTCCTCTGGAAACACCATATATTTT. Filled out from reference TRBV7-3 and TRBJ1-3, the complete variable domain reads GAGVSQTPSNKVTEKGKYVELRCDPISGHTALYWYRQSLGQGPEFLIYFQGTGAADDSGLPNDRFFAVRPEGSVSTLKIQRTERGDSAVYLCASSSSSGNTIYFGEGSWLTVV.